The TCR beta chain described here comes from a study of spatial heterogeneity in lung cancer. Of note for this clonotype: Its antigen is as yet unknown.

MiXCR, applied by TCRdb to the 5' RACE reads, yields one record per CDR3 protein. This table holds over 3,000 distinct CDR3 sequences, 16% found once. The CDR3 totals 13 residues. Trimming stripped 6 bases from V and 0 bases from J, with 8 bases between. The germline V gene encodes CDR1 MNHNS and CDR2 SASEGT. The sample's time point: sample taken at primary tumor resection. The approximately 77 donors had untreated early-stage non-small cell lung cancer. Study results and limitations: The estimated TCR-seq coverage of tumor T cells amounted to 6% to 7% when looking at alpha chains and more than 12% when looking at beta chains. Tumoral mutation counts were tracked by counts of expanded intratumoral alpha and beta TCRs. Ubiquitous and regional expanded TCR counts mirrored ubiquitous and regional nonsynonymous mutation counts, respectively.

Sequencing used lung tumor tissue, obtained at surgery. The rearrangement links TRBV6-1 to TRBJ1-1; the D is unclear. This clonotype originated in a male donor with early-stage non-small cell lung cancer. CDR3 coding DNA: TGTGCCAGCAGCGGCCCTATGAACACTGAAGCTTTCTTT. Its protein product is CASSGPMNTEAFF.